A selection of T cell receptor beta chains follows, all from one sample in a study of T cell responses to AZD1222 COVID-19 vaccine. Produced via immunoSEQ multiplex PCR; TCRdb's table is partial and in-frame only. The top ten clones hold less than 7% of a sample with roughly 51,000 clones, 65% to 90% of them seen once. This specimen consisted of peripheral blood, obtained 28 days after the second AZD1222 dose. These receptors were obtained from an adult who received the AZD1222 COVID-19 vaccine. Each CDR3 is given with its conserved first and last residue. D genes are given only for firm matches. Some rows have no size entry. The others give once, few or many, or a class for an expanded clone.

TGTGCCAGCAGTTTATATGGAAATTCACCCCTCCACTTT	CASSLYGNSPLHF	NA	TRBV12-3/TRBV12-4	TRBJ1-6	13	NA
TGTGCCACCAGTGGAAACAGGGAGAGCACAGATACGCAGTATTTT	CATSGNRESTDTQYF	NA	TRBV24-1	TRBJ2-3	15	NA
TGTGCCAGCAGTGACTCTCCCCCTTACGAGCAGTACTTC	CASSDSPPYEQYF	NA	TRBV6-2/TRBV6-3	TRBJ2-7	13	NA
TGTGCCAGCACCAGAGAGACAACTAATGAAAAACTGTTTTTT	CASTRETTNEKLFF	NA	TRBV28	TRBJ1-4	14	NA
TGTGCCAGCAGCCAGGGTATAGGGGCCTACGAGCAGTACTTC	CASSQGIGAYEQYF	NA	TRBV3-1/TRBV3-2	TRBJ2-7	14	NA
TGCGCCAGCAGCTTGGATACAGGGGGCGCATCCGATACGCAGTATTTT	CASSLDTGGASDTQYF	few	TRBV5-1	TRBJ2-3	16	TRBD1
TGCGCCAGCAGCCCCACCGGAGCGCGGACGTACAATGAGCAGTTCTTC	CASSPTGARTYNEQFF	NA	TRBV5-1	TRBJ2-1	16	NA
TGCGCCAGCACCACAGGCTATGGCTACACCTTC	CASTTGYGYTF	NA	TRBV5-1	TRBJ1-2	11	NA
TGTGCCAGCAGCTTGGTTCAGGGGGCCTTAGCCAAAAACATTCAGTACTTC	CASSLVQGALAKNIQYF	once	TRBV5-8	TRBJ2-4	17	TRBD1
TGCGCCAGCAGCTTATCTCCGCCTGGAAACACCATATATTTT	CASSLSPPGNTIYF	NA	TRBV5-1	TRBJ1-3	14	NA
TGTGCCAGCTCACCCGGACAGGGCGCTCACAATGAGCAGTTCTTC	CASSPGQGAHNEQFF	once	TRBV18	TRBJ2-1	15	TRBD1
TGTGCTAGTTCGGGGAGGGGGGCGCACAATGAGCAGTTCTTC	CASSGRGAHNEQFF	NA	TRBV12-5	TRBJ2-1	14	NA
TGTGCCAGTACCGACAGGGGGCTGGTTGAAAAACTGTTTTTT	CASTDRGLVEKLFF	NA	TRBV19	TRBJ1-4	14	TRBD1
TGCAGTGCTAGCCCTAGTTACGAGCAGTACTTC	CSASPSYEQYF	NA	TRBV20-1	TRBJ2-7	11	NA
TGTGCCAGTAGTATAATCGGCCCGGTCGTCCGGCCCCAGCATTTT	CASSIIGPVVRPQHF	NA	TRBV19	TRBJ1-5	15	NA
TGTGCCATCAGTGGACCCTCCGGCGGGAGTACCGGGGAGCTGTTTTTT	CAISGPSGGSTGELFF	NA	TRBV10-3	TRBJ2-2	16	TRBD2
TGTGCCAGCAGTTTAGGGGGACTAGCGGGATCGGAGACCCAGTACTTC	CASSLGGLAGSETQYF	NA	TRBV27	TRBJ2-5	16	TRBD2
TGTGCCAGCAGTGAGACGGTACTACAAAGGACTGAAGCTTTCTTT	CASSETVLQRTEAFF	NA	TRBV6-1	TRBJ1-1	15	NA
TGTGCCAGCAGTGCGGGACATAGGAGCTCCTACGAGCAGTACTTC	CASSAGHRSSYEQYF	NA	TRBV2	TRBJ2-7	15	NA
TGTGCCAGCTCACCACCTTCCGTAGGAAACACCATATATTTT	CASSPPSVGNTIYF	NA	TRBV18	TRBJ1-3	14	NA
TGTGCCAGCAGCCCTAGTGAGGGGCCACTAAACTATGGCTACACCTTC	CASSPSEGPLNYGYTF	NA	TRBV9	TRBJ1-2	16	NA
TGTGCCAGCAGCTCGGCGGAGCCCACAGATACGCAGTATTTT	CASSSAEPTDTQYF	NA	TRBV11-3	TRBJ2-3	14	NA
TGTGCCAGCAGCTTGGAGGTGAACACTGAAGCTTTCTTT	CASSLEVNTEAFF	few	TRBV7-9	TRBJ1-1	13	NA
TGTGCCAGTAGTTGGGCAGGGGGAGGGGGAACTGAAGCAGACTTT	CASSWAGGGGTEADF	few	TRBV19	TRBJ1-1	15	TRBD1
TGTGCCAGCTACTCGGGGTTGGGTCAGAGTAATTCACCCCTCCACTTT	CASYSGLGQSNSPLHF	NA	TRBV28	TRBJ1-6	16	NA
TGTGCCAGCAGCCCTGAGAGGGGGACCCAGTACTTC	CASSPERGTQYF	NA	TRBV5-4	TRBJ2-5	12	NA
TGTGCCAGCGCACCCCGGCAGCCAGATACGCAGTATTTT	CASAPRQPDTQYF	NA	TRBV12-3/TRBV12-4	TRBJ2-3	13	NA
TGCGCCAGCAGCCAAGATAACAGCCTGAGGGACCGGGGAGCTGTTTTT	CASSQDNSLRDRGAVF	NA	TRBV4-1	TRBJ2-2	16	NA
TGTGCCAGCAGCCAGGCCGGGACTATCGGGGAGCTGTTTTTT	CASSQAGTIGELFF	NA	TRBV14	TRBJ2-2	14	TRBD2
TGTGCCAGCAGCCAATTAAGAGGGGGGACTGAAGCTTTCTTT	CASSQLRGGTEAFF	NA	TRBV3-1/TRBV3-2	TRBJ1-1	14	NA
TGTGCCAGCAGGGGACAGGAGGCTGCCAAAAACATTCAGTACTTC	CASRGQEAAKNIQYF	NA	TRBV28	TRBJ2-4	15	TRBD1
TGTGCCAGCAGCCAAGGGATCCTAGTCGTCCACGAGCAGTACTTC	CASSQGILVVHEQYF	NA	TRBV3-1/TRBV3-2	TRBJ2-7	15	NA
TGTGCCAGCAGCTTAGAAGGTTATCTTGCGGGAGCGGGCCCCTACGAGCAGTACTTC	CASSLEGYLAGAGPYEQYF	NA	TRBV11-3	TRBJ2-7	19	TRBD2
TGTGCCAGCAGCCCGGGGGGGGCGTCTGGGGCCAACGTCCTGACTTTC	CASSPGGASGANVLTF	NA	TRBV28	TRBJ2-6	16	TRBD2
TGTGCCAGCAGCCAATTTGGGCGGCAGAACACTGAAGCTTTCTTT	CASSQFGRQNTEAFF	NA	TRBV16	TRBJ1-1	15	NA
TGTGCCAGCAGCGACTACAGGGGTAGCACCGGGGAGCTGTTTTTT	CASSDYRGSTGELFF	NA	TRBV9	TRBJ2-2	15	TRBD1
TGCGCCAGCAGCTCTACAGGCGAGCAGTACTTC	CASSSTGEQYF	NA	TRBV5-1	TRBJ2-7	11	NA
TGTGCCAGCAGAAAGGGGGGGGAAAAACTGTTTTTT	CASRKGGEKLFF	few	TRBV6-5	TRBJ1-4	12	NA
TGTGCCAGCGGTAAGCTGCCCTCTGGAAACACCATATATTTT	CASGKLPSGNTIYF	NA	TRBV28	TRBJ1-3	14	NA
TGTGCCAGCAGTTTATGGGACAGGGGCAATGAGCAGTTCTTC	CASSLWDRGNEQFF	NA	TRBV27	TRBJ2-1	14	TRBD1
TGTGCCTGGGACCGTCGGAACGGAAACACCATATATTTT	CAWDRRNGNTIYF	NA	TRBV30	TRBJ1-3	13	NA
TGTGCCATCAAAACCGGGACTAGCGGCTACGAGCAGTACTTC	CAIKTGTSGYEQYF	NA	TRBV10-3	TRBJ2-7	14	TRBD2
TGTGCCAGCACCCCCTTTCCGGGGGCGCGTGGCAATGAGCAGTTCTTC	CASTPFPGARGNEQFF	NA	TRBV6-2/TRBV6-3	TRBJ2-1	16	NA
TGTGCCAGCAGCCCCAGGGAAATAGCGGGAGGGCCCAGCACAGATACGCAGTATTTT	CASSPREIAGGPSTDTQYF	NA	TRBV7-2	TRBJ2-3	19	TRBD2
TGTGCCAGCAGCTTAGTACCAGAGAGCTCCTACGAGCAGTACTTC	CASSLVPESSYEQYF	NA	TRBV11-3	TRBJ2-7	15	NA
TGTGCCAGCAGAGCTCTGACAGGGTGGGTGGATACGCAGTATTTT	CASRALTGWVDTQYF	NA	TRBV27	TRBJ2-3	15	TRBD1
TGTGCCAGCAGCGTGGGTCTTATAGGGGAGCTGTTTTTT	CASSVGLIGELFF	NA	TRBV9	TRBJ2-2	13	NA
TGTGCCAGCAGCTTAGCGGCGGATAGCAATCAGCCCCAGCATTTT	CASSLAADSNQPQHF	NA	TRBV7-6	TRBJ1-5	15	NA
TGTGCCAGCAGGTCAGCGACTAGCCGTTACAATGAGCAGTTCTTC	CASRSATSRYNEQFF	NA	TRBV11-3	TRBJ2-1	15	TRBD2
TGTGCCAGCAGCTTAACTACAGCGCGAGGGGATACGCAGTATTTT	CASSLTTARGDTQYF	NA	TRBV7-3	TRBJ2-3	15	NA
TGCGCCAGCAGTGAGTCGACAGGGTCTAGAGGTCGCGAGCAGTACTTC	CASSESTGSRGREQYF	NA	TRBV10-1	TRBJ2-7	16	TRBD1
TGTGCCAGCAGAAGGGCTGGGGGAAACTCTGGAAACACCATATATTTT	CASRRAGGNSGNTIYF	NA	TRBV27	TRBJ1-3	16	NA
TGTGCCAGTAGTATCGTTTGGCAGGACAGGGATACTCAGCCCCAGCATTTT	CASSIVWQDRDTQPQHF	NA	TRBV19	TRBJ1-5	17	TRBD1
TGTGCCAGTAGTCCGGGACAGAAGTACAATGAGCAGTTCTTC	CASSPGQKYNEQFF	NA	TRBV19	TRBJ2-1	14	TRBD1
TGTGCCAGCAGGCTAAACAGGGCTGGAGAGACCCAGTACTTC	CASRLNRAGETQYF	NA	TRBV2	TRBJ2-5	14	NA
TGTGCCAGCAGCCTTGTGGACGACTACAATGAGCAGTTCTTC	CASSLVDDYNEQFF	NA	TRBV3-1/TRBV3-2	TRBJ2-1	14	NA
TGTGCCAGCAGCCCCACCTATGAGCGTGGCTACACCTTC	CASSPTYERGYTF	NA	TRBV5-5	TRBJ1-2	13	NA
TGTGCCAGCAGCTTAGGCGCGGGAGCTTACGAGCAGTACTTC	CASSLGAGAYEQYF	NA	TRBV7-2	TRBJ2-7	14	TRBD2
TGTGCCAGCAGCATGAGCGGGAGGGCCGGCGAGCAGTACTTC	CASSMSGRAGEQYF	NA	TRBV7-2	TRBJ2-7	14	TRBD2